A single TCR beta chain is shown here with its context. Its antigen is not known. The junction had 8 bases not matched to a gene; V was cut back by 9 bases and J by 2 bases. The CDR3 totals 14 residues. Germline CDR1 WSHSY, CDR2 SAAADI. The data belong to a study of T cell repertoires in cytomegalovirus infection. TCRdb recomputed calls from the reads with MiXCR, one row per CDR3 protein. Among hundreds of thousands of distinct CDR3 sequences listed, less than 40% were seen once. The material sequenced was cultured CD8+ T cells from PBMCs, taken from culture after CMV antigen stimulation. This receptor was taken from a human donor in good health (CMV status not recorded). Some clones in this sample may be carry-over from other donors' samples. The chain recombines TRBV10-2 with TRBJ2-3, with 7 positions matching TRBD1. The CDR3 DNA follows: TGCGCCAGTGCCGACAGGGCCTACACAGATACGCAGTATTTT. It is translated as CASADRAYTDTQYF.